The 26 T cell receptor beta chains reported below all come from one sample, sequenced in a study of identical twins. TCRdb re-derived calls from the 5' RACE reads in MiXCR, one entry per CDR3 protein. The table has approximately 140,000 distinct CDR3 sequences, approximately 3.5% seen once. The source material was memory T cells sorted from blood. The receptors originated from a man between 18 and 35 years old in good health.

In this sample, this clonotype turned up many times. This chain links TRBV7-8 with TRBJ2-2; no reliable D call. V was pared by 3 bases and J by 3 bases, with 8 bases between. The CDR3 spans 14 residues. The germline CDR1 and CDR2 sequences are SGHVS and FQNEAQ. The chain's CDR3 is CASSLNGDTGELFF. The DNA of the CDR3 is TGTGCCAGCAGCTTGAATGGGGACACCGGGGAGCTGTTTTTT. The full variable domain, rest sourced from reference TRBV7-8 and TRBJ2-2, is GAGVSQSPRYKVAKRGQDVALRCDPISGHVSLFWYQQALGQGPEFLTYFQNEAQLDKSGLPSDRFFAERPEGSVSTLKIQRTQQEDSAVYLCASSLNGDTGELFFGEGSRLTVL.

In its sample, this clonotype was seen many times. The gene calls are TRBV5-4 and TRBJ2-4; TRBD1 agrees at 7 bases. V was clipped by 2 bases and J by 4 bases; unmatched bases: 9. CDR3 size: 16 residues. Germline CDR1 is SGHNT and CDR2 is YYREEE (reference sequence). Here the CDR3 reads CASSLSLTGTKNIQYF. The CDR3 coding sequence is TGTGCCAGCAGCTTAAGCTTGACAGGGACAAAAAACATTCAGTACTTC.

In this sample, this clonotype turned up many times. The chain joins TRBV5-1 to TRBJ2-4; 9 bases are a match to TRBD1. The CDR3 extends over 14 amino acids. Unmatched junction bases numbered 5, after V lost 2 bases and J lost 8 bases. Germline V gene sequence: CDR1 SGHRS, CDR2 YFSETQ. The CDR3 reads CASSFDRGGDIQYF. The CDR3 DNA reads as TGCGCCAGCAGCTTCGACAGGGGGGGAGACATTCAGTACTTC.

This clonotype was detected ten times or more. The rearrangement links TRBV5-5 to TRBJ2-1; D gene unclear. Trimming shortened V by 0 bases and J by 9 bases, and 4 bases separated the two germline ends. Germline V lookup: CDR1 SGHKS, CDR2 YYEKEE (reference sequence). The CDR3 runs 11 residues. The CDR3 bases are TGTGCCAGCAGCTTGGAGATTGAGCAGTTCTTC. This gives the protein CASSLEIEQFF.

This clonotype was seen many times. The J gene is TRBJ2-1, the V gene TRBV9; no clear D gene. The V end lost 4 bases, the J end lost 4 bases, and 6 bases lay between the germline ends. Germline lookup yields CDR1 SGDLS and CDR2 YYNGEE. This CDR3 is 12 amino acids long. The CDR3 spells CASSLNYNEQFF. CDR3 DNA: TGTGCCAGCAGCCTCAATTACAATGAGCAGTTCTTC.

This clonotype has a count of ten or more. V and J are TRBV6-2 or TRBV6-3 and TRBJ2-7, with TRBD1 as a possible D gene (6 bases). Germline V gives CDR1 MNHEY, CDR2 SVGEGT. The CDR3 is 15 residues long. Trimming removed 0 bases at V and 5 bases at J, with 14 bases between. CDR3 coding DNA: TGTGCCAGCAGTTACTCCCGGGACATTCCCAACGAGCAGTACTTC. Translated: CASSYSRDIPNEQYF.

At least ten counts were recorded for this clonotype. The rearrangement joins TRBV27 to TRBJ2-3; 10 nucleotides agree with TRBD2. V dropped 4 bases and J dropped 0; count of bases not matched to a gene: 10. Looked up from germline, CDR1 is MNHEY and CDR2 is SMNVEV (reference sequence). This CDR3 is 18 amino acids long. CDR3: CASSSLAGVLPSTDTQYF. DNA of the CDR3: TGTGCCAGCAGTTCCCTAGCGGGGGTACTCCCTAGCACAGATACGCAGTATTTT.

Of note for this clonotype: Just one base apart from a much larger clone, this may be a read error. This sequence joins TRBV6-5 and TRBJ1-2, with TRBD1 matching 8 bases. The CDR3 has 12 amino acids. The V gene's germline CDR1 is MNHEY and CDR2 SVGAGI. Here the CDR3 reads CASSWGTGGYIF. For the CDR3, the DNA is TGTGCCAGCAGTTGGGGGACAGGAGGCTACATCTTC.

This clonotype was seen many times. V gene TRBV20-1 combines with J gene TRBJ2-7, with D possibly TRBD1 on 6 matching bases. The CDR3 runs to 14 residues. V shed 5 bases and J shed 2 bases, with 16 bases lying between them. Germline V gives CDR1 DFQATT, CDR2 SNEGSKA (reference sequence). The CDR3 bases are TGCAGTGCTCAAGGGGGTAAGGATCCCTACGAGCAGTACTTC. This translates into CSAQGGKDPYEQYF.

This clonotype was counted at least ten times. The chain recombines TRBV12-3 or TRBV12-4 with TRBJ1-5; D gene unclear. V lost 6 bases to trimming and J lost 0 bases, with 9 bases between them. The CDR3 spans 14 residues. This CDR3 reads CASSLRDSNQPQHF. CDR3 DNA sequence: TGTGCCAGCAGCCTCAGAGATAGCAATCAGCCCCAGCATTTT.

This clonotype was found many times. The chain couples TRBV3-1 to TRBJ1-2, with D possibly matching TRBD1 (6 bases). V was cut by 7 bases and J by 2 bases, with 17 bases left in between. This CDR3 spans 15 amino acids. From germline, CDR1 is LGHDT and CDR2 YNNKEL (reference sequence). The CDR3 bases are TGTGCCAGCACCCCAAGGGGGAGTATAAACTATGGCTACACCTTC. Translating it yields CASTPRGSINYGYTF.

The V and J genes are TRBV20-1 and TRBJ2-5; 8 positions match TRBD1. This CDR3 spans 14 amino acids. Germline V gene data show CDR1 as DFQATT and CDR2 as SNEGSKA (reference sequence). J was trimmed by 2 bases and V by 4 bases; bases with no gene match: 6. CDR3 nucleotides: TGCAGTGCTAACCGGGACAGGAGACAAGAGACCCAGTACTTC. Residues: CSANRDRRQETQYF.

This clonotype has only a few counts. The chain carries TRBV7-7 and TRBJ2-5; D possibly uses TRBD1 or TRBD2 (5 bases each). CDR1 and CDR2 (germline): SSHAT, FNYEAQ (reference sequence). This CDR3 spans 14 amino acids. Deletions cut 6 bases from V and 4 bases from J, with 15 bases between. The CDR3 nucleotides are TGTGCCAGCAGTCCGACGTCAGGGAGAGAGACCCAGTACTTC. Translated: CASSPTSGRETQYF.

This clonotype was seen more than once but under ten times. The rearrangement links TRBV11-3 to TRBJ2-3; possibly TRBD2 for D (5 bases). The ends were cut back, 0 bases at V and 5 bases at J, with 15 bases in the middle. The CDR3 sequence is 16 residues long. The germline gives CDR1 SGHNT, CDR2 YENEEA. The CDR3 DNA is TGTGCCAGCAGCTTAGATTTTGCGCTACGGGGAGATACGCAGTATTTT. This sequence encodes CASSLDFALRGDTQYF.

This clonotype was observed many times. This chain connects TRBV5-1 to TRBJ2-1, with a tentative D call TRBD2 (6 bases). CDR1 is SGHRS and CDR2 is YFSETQ in the germline V gene. V was clipped by 0 bases and J by 10 bases, with 8 bases between them. The length of the CDR3 is 12 residues. CDR3 amino acids: CASSLAGVEQFF. The CDR3 nucleotides are TGCGCCAGCAGCTTGGCGGGGGTAGAGCAGTTCTTC. The entire variable domain, with the rest obtained from reference TRBV5-1 and TRBJ2-1, is as follows: KAGVTQTPRYLIKTRGQQVTLSCSPISGHRSVSWYQQTPGQGLQFLFEYFSETQRNKGNFPGRFSGRQFSNSRSEMNVSTLELGDSALYLCASSLAGVEQFFGPGTRLTVL.

The chain couples TRBV21-1 to TRBJ2-7; the DNA was not compared with TRBD1, the D call given in the table. TRBV21-1 constitutes a pseudogene. The CDR3 has 15 amino acids. CDR3 sequence (DNA): TGTGCCAGCAGCCTGACCCGACAGGGTTCCTACGAGCAGTACGTC. Its protein is CASSLTRQGSYEQYV.

This clonotype was counted ten times or more. The chain joins TRBV7-2 to TRBJ2-7; the match to TRBD2 covers 8 bases. Germline CDR1 is SGHTA and CDR2 is FQGNSA. The trim removed 5 bases at V and 2 bases at J, leaving 5 bases unmatched. This CDR3 has 14 residues. CDR3 sequence reads: CASSLSGSPYEQYV. As DNA, the CDR3 is TGTGCCAGCAGCCTAAGCGGGAGCCCCTACGAGCAGTACGTC.

This clonotype was found many times. J is TRBJ2-1 and V is TRBV6-1, with 9 bases aligning to TRBD2. Germline V lookup: CDR1 MNHNS, CDR2 SASEGT. The CDR3 totals 14 residues. J gave up 7 bases and V 10 bases, and 11 bases lay outside the gene matches. In nucleotides, the CDR3 is TGTGCCACACGGAGACTAGCGGAGCGGAATGAGCAGTTCTTC. It yields the protein CATRRLAERNEQFF.

With respect to this clonotype: A read error may be the cause here, since a much bigger clone is one base away. The J gene is TRBJ1-1, the V gene TRBV7-2; unclear D gene. Germline lookup yields CDR1 SGHTA and CDR2 FQGNSA. The CDR3 spans 16 residues. CDR3 bases: TGTGCCAGCATCTTAGACTTAAGAATGATGAACACTGAAGCTTTCTTT. Encoded protein: CASILDLRMMNTEAFF.

This clonotype was recorded at least ten times. V and J are TRBV27 and TRBJ2-1, with D possibly being TRBD2 (6 bases). The germline V gene has CDR1 MNHEY and CDR2 SMNVEV (reference sequence). The CDR3 is 12 residues long. The V end lost 3 bases, the J end lost 15 bases, and 15 bases lay between the germline ends. The DNA for the CDR3 is TGTGCCAGCAGTTTCCCGGGACTTGAGTGGTTCTTC. As protein: CASSFPGLEWFF.

In this sample, this clonotype turned up many times. V usage is TRBV7-9 and J usage is TRBJ2-7; TRBD1 matches at 10 bases. Germline CDR1 SEHNR, CDR2 FQNEAQ (reference sequence). The CDR3 covers 16 residues. Losses at the gene ends were 5 bases for V and 5 bases for J; bases not matched to a gene: 12. CDR3 in amino acids: CASSPLPGTGAHEQYF. The CDR3 DNA follows: TGTGCCAGCAGCCCCTTACCCGGGACAGGGGCCCACGAGCAGTACTTC.

This clonotype was recorded many times. CDR3 DNA: TGTGCCAGCAGAGATGAGACAAGGAGAGGGGACTACGAGCAGTACTTC. Protein: CASRDETRRGDYEQYF. This chain joins TRBV12-3 or TRBV12-4 and TRBJ2-7; tentatively, D is TRBD1 or TRBD2 (5 bases each). V lost 6 bases and J 3 bases, leaving 21 bases between the germline ends. The CDR3 length is 16 residues.

This clonotype has a handful of counts. The chain combines TRBV6-5 with TRBJ2-7; the D call may be TRBD1 or TRBD2 (5 bases each). Germline CDR1 is MNHEY and CDR2 is SVGAGI. Deletions cut 0 bases from V and 2 bases from J, with 11 bases between. This CDR3 region has 15 residues. The CDR3, as DNA: TGTGCCAGCAGTTACTCGACGGGGCCCGCCTACGAGCAGTACTTC. As protein: CASSYSTGPAYEQYF.

The V and J genes are TRBV12-5 and TRBJ2-3, with no clear D. This CDR3 spans 12 amino acids. Germline V lookup: CDR1 LGHNT, CDR2 FRNRAP. V was trimmed by 5 bases and J by 8 bases, leaving 11 bases between them. CDR3 DNA sequence: TGTGCTAGTGGTCGGATCAGATTTACGCAGTATTTT. It is translated as CASGRIRFTQYF.

In its sample, this clonotype was seen many times. The rearrangement uses TRBV5-1 and TRBJ1-1; D is possibly TRBD1 (5 bases). Trimming took off 4 bases at V and 4 bases at J, with 8 bases between the two ends. Germline CDR1 reads SGHRS; CDR2 reads YFSETQ. The CDR3 length is 12 residues. The DNA of the CDR3 is TGCGCCAGCAGCCGGACATCCACTGAAGCTTTCTTT. Amino acids: CASSRTSTEAFF. The variable domain in full, completed from reference TRBV5-1 and TRBJ1-1, reads KAGVTQTPRYLIKTRGQQVTLSCSPISGHRSVSWYQQTPGQGLQFLFEYFSETQRNKGNFPGRFSGRQFSNSRSEMNVSTLELGDSALYLCASSRTSTEAFFGQGTRLTVV.

Ten or more counts support this clonotype. CDR3 sequence (DNA): TGTGCCACCGGGGGGGTGGCGAACACTGAAGCTTTCTTT. Translating gives CATGGVANTEAFF. The gene calls are TRBV15 and TRBJ1-1, with a weak D call TRBD1 (5 bases). Germline-derived CDR1 and CDR2 are LNHNV and YYDKDF (reference sequence). This CDR3 spans 13 amino acids. Trimming removed 8 bases from V and 1 base from J, with 11 bases in between. The variable domain in full, with the rest retrieved from reference TRBV15 and TRBJ1-1, is DAMVIQNPRYQVTQFGKPVTLSCSQTLNHNVMYWYQQKSSQAPKLLFHYYDKDFNNEADTPDNFQSRRPNTSFCFLDIRSPGLGDTAMYLCATGGVANTEAFFGQGTRLTVV.